The T cell receptor beta chain described here comes from a study of shared clonotypes between healthy human individuals. Genomic DNA from each subset was divided evenly over several immunoSEQ plates. The table came from immunoSEQ multiplex PCR; TCRdb's copy has only in-frame clones and leaves some out. The table records over 1.5 million clones, roughly 98% of them present only once. The CDR3 is 17 amino acids. The germline V and J ends were trimmed by 0 bases and 0 bases, with 13 bases remaining between them. CDR1 SGHRS and CDR2 YFSETQ come from the germline V gene. In the case of this clone: Its antigen is unidentified.

Broader study findings: A handful of donors had 4% to 6.5% of their naive CD4 clonotypes in common. Donor clonotype sharing was expected to depend on sequencing depth. Memory subsets had estimated richness that was generally smaller than that of naive subsets.

The sequence derives from a young man in good health. Sequencing was carried out using naive CD4+ T cells sorted from blood. Subset specified: CD45RA+ positively selected. The chain is built from TRBV5-1 and TRBJ1-5; D is uncertain. Here the CDR3 reads CASSLVAGPNSNQPQHF. The CDR3 region has the DNA TGCGCCAGCAGCTTGGTGGCAGGTCCAAATAGCAATCAGCCCCAGCATTTT. The complete variable domain, with remaining parts taken from reference TRBV5-1 and TRBJ1-5, reads KAGVTQTPRYLIKTRGQQVTLSCSPISGHRSVSWYQQTPGQGLQFLFEYFSETQRNKGNFPGRFSGRQFSNSRSEMNVSTLELGDSALYLCASSLVAGPNSNQPQHFGDGTRLSIL.